The 18 T cell receptor beta chains reported below all come from one sample, sequenced in a study of blood T cell repertoires in COVID-19. Assay used: immunoSEQ multiplex PCR; TCRdb lists only in-frame clones, some missing. The table shows about 26,000 clones, with 90% occurring only once. Sequenced sample: peripheral blood. The receptor set was obtained from a human donor in a cohort sampled during active COVID-19.

The chain recombines TRBV3-1 (or the pseudogene TRBV3-2) with TRBJ2-1; D unclear. The germline CDR1 and CDR2 sequences are LGHDT and YNNKEL (reference sequence). This CDR3 is 13 amino acids long. The ends were cut back, 0 bases at V and 6 bases at J, with 6 bases in the middle. The CDR3 is CASSQDPLNEQFF. The CDR3 DNA is TGTGCCAGCAGCCAAGACCCCCTCAATGAGCAGTTCTTC.

The rearrangement uses TRBV11-2 and TRBJ1-1, with D possibly being TRBD1 (6 bases). CDR3 size: 13 residues. The germline V gene has CDR1 SGHAT and CDR2 FQNNGV. Deletions cut 5 bases from V and 2 bases from J, with 9 bases between. The CDR3 loop is CASSGTRNTEAFF. The CDR3 DNA reads as TGTGCCAGCAGCGGGACAAGAAACACTGAAGCTTTCTTT.

The rearrangement joins TRBV2 to TRBJ2-7; D is unresolved. The CDR3 runs 13 residues. The V gene's germline CDR1 is SNHLY and CDR2 FYNNEI. Trimming shortened V by 5 bases and J by 3 bases, and 11 bases separated the two germline ends. CDR3 sequence reads: CASSRELLYEQYF. The CDR3 DNA reads TGTGCCAGCAGTCGAGAACTCCTCTACGAGCAGTACTTC. Full variable domain (missing parts from reference TRBV2 and TRBJ2-7): EPEVTQTPSHQVTQMGQEVILRCVPISNHLYFYWYRQILGQKVEFLVSFYNNEISEKSEIFDDQFSVERPDGSNFTLKIRSTKLEDSAMYFCASSRELLYEQYFGPGTRLTVT.

The chain couples TRBV4-1 to TRBJ2-3; no clear D. Trimming took 3 bases from V and 1 from J, leaving 11 bases between them. This CDR3 region has 15 residues. Germline assignment: CDR1 MGHRA and CDR2 YSYEKL. CDR3 sequence: CASSQGPARTDTQYF. CDR3 in DNA: TGCGCCAGCAGCCAGGGCCCGGCCCGCACAGATACGCAGTATTTT.

This rearrangement joins TRBV7-2 to TRBJ2-7, with 7 nucleotides matching TRBD1. The CDR3 totals 15 residues. Germline-derived CDR1 and CDR2 are SGHTA and FQGNSA. Unmatched junction bases numbered 12, after V lost 3 bases and J lost 7 bases. The CDR3 region has the DNA TGTGCCAGCAGCTTCTCTAGAGACAGGGCGAATGAGCAGTACTTC. It translates to CASSFSRDRANEQYF.

CDR3 loop: CASSHTDSPINIQYF. The CDR3 nucleotides read TGCGCCAGCAGCCACACGGACAGCCCCATAAACATTCAGTACTTC. This chain uses TRBV4-1 with TRBJ2-4; TRBD1 might be the D (6 bases). CDR3 size: 15 residues. Trimming shortened V by 3 bases and J by 6 bases, and 15 bases separated the two germline ends. Germline V gene sequence: CDR1 MGHRA, CDR2 YSYEKL.

The chain has TRBV2 and TRBJ1-1, with unresolved D. Germline CDR1 reads SNHLY; CDR2 reads FYNNEI. The CDR3 totals 13 residues. V was clipped by 4 bases and J by 1 base, with 7 bases between them. CDR3 bases: TGTGCCAGCAGTGTTACAGAGAACACTGAAGCTTTCTTT. Its protein product is CASSVTENTEAFF.

This clone was counted only a few times. This chain joins TRBV12-3 or TRBV12-4 and TRBJ2-5; 9 bases match TRBD2. This CDR3 is 12 amino acids long. V lost 6 bases to trimming and J lost 7 bases; unmatched junction nucleotides: 3. The chain's CDR3 is CASRSSGATQYF. As DNA, the CDR3 is TGTGCCAGCAGATCTAGCGGGGCGACCCAGTACTTC.

V gene TRBV29-1 combines with J gene TRBJ1-1; TRBD1 aligns across 7 bases. CDR3 length: 14 amino acids. Germline V gives CDR1 SQVTM, CDR2 ANQGSEA. V dropped 2 bases and J dropped 5; count of bases not matched to a gene: 8. The CDR3 reads CSVEPGGGGTEAFF. In nucleotides, the CDR3 is TGCAGCGTTGAACCAGGGGGTGGGGGAACTGAAGCTTTCTTT. The variable domain in full, completed from reference TRBV29-1 and TRBJ1-1, reads SAVISQKPSRDICQRGTSLTIQCQVDSQVTMMFWYRQQPGQSLTLIATANQGSEATYESGFVIDKFPISRPNLTFSTLTVSNMSPEDSSIYLCSVEPGGGGTEAFFGQGTRLTVV.

This chain uses TRBV29-1 with TRBJ2-6; 7 bases map to TRBD1. Germline lookup yields CDR1 SQVTM and CDR2 ANQGSEA. J lost 0 bases, V lost 3 bases, and 5 bases had no gene match. The CDR3 contains 16 residues. This chain's CDR3 is CSVDGDSSSGANVLTF. DNA for the CDR3: TGCAGCGTTGACGGGGACAGCAGCTCTGGGGCCAACGTCCTGACTTTC.

J is TRBJ1-6 and V is TRBV18, with D perhaps TRBD1 (5 bases). The length of the CDR3 is 17 residues. Germline CDR1 KGHSH, CDR2 LQKENI. V dropped 1 base and J dropped 3 bases, with 13 bases sitting between them. CDR3 residues: CASSPRQTVNYNSPLHF. The CDR3 nucleotides read TGTGCCAGCTCACCACGACAGACTGTAAACTATAATTCACCCCTCCACTTT.

The gene calls are TRBV12-5 and TRBJ2-5; tentatively, D is TRBD2 (5 bases). The CDR3 length is 11 residues. Germline V gives CDR1 LGHNT, CDR2 FRNRAP. Trimming took off 3 bases at V and 9 bases at J, with 8 bases between the two ends. CDR3 bases: TGTGCTAGTGGTTTCGGGAATGCCCAGTACTTC. Translation gives CASGFGNAQYF.

The chain recombines TRBV9 with TRBJ2-1; 10 nucleotides line up with TRBD2. Germline V gene data show CDR1 as SGDLS and CDR2 as YYNGEE. The CDR3 runs to 16 residues. J gave up 1 base and V 3 bases, and 4 bases lay outside the gene matches. This chain's CDR3 is CASSGSSGSSYNEQFF. CDR3 nucleotide sequence: TGTGCCAGCAGCGGATCTAGCGGGAGTTCCTACAATGAGCAGTTCTTC.

The chain links TRBV2 to TRBJ2-3, with D possibly matching TRBD1 (6 bases). Trimming cost V 5 bases and J 2 bases, with 11 bases left between them. The CDR3 runs 14 residues. Germline CDR1 reads SNHLY; CDR2 reads FYNNEI. CDR3 DNA sequence: TGTGCCAGCAGTCCCAGGGACAACACAGATACGCAGTATTTT. It encodes CASSPRDNTDTQYF.

The chain carries TRBV10-3 and TRBJ1-2; 7 bases fit TRBD1. Losses at the gene ends were 2 bases for V and 6 bases for J; bases not matched to a gene: 6. Germline-derived CDR1 and CDR2 are ENHRY and SYGVKD. This CDR3 is built from 14 residues. The DNA for the CDR3 is TGTGCCATCAGTGAGCCGGTCAGGGGGAATGGCTACACCTTC. Its translation is CAISEPVRGNGYTF.

This clone rates as medium-sized. The J gene is TRBJ1-5, the V gene TRBV2; TRBD1 aligns across 8 bases. Trimming took 5 bases from V and 6 from J; bases not matched to a gene: 9. This CDR3 contains 15 residues. Germline V lookup: CDR1 SNHLY, CDR2 FYNNEI. CDR3 in DNA: TGTGCCAGCAGTAAGACAGGGGTCAGGAGTCAGCCCCAGCATTTT. Translating gives CASSKTGVRSQPQHF.

V gene TRBV19 combines with J gene TRBJ2-1, with D unclear. Germline loops: CDR1 LNHDA, CDR2 SQIVND (reference sequence). This CDR3 is 15 amino acids long. Trimming stripped 1 base from V and 0 bases from J, with 7 bases between. CDR3 sequence: CASSIGRVSYNEQFF. CDR3 nucleotide sequence: TGTGCCAGTAGTATAGGGAGAGTCTCCTACAATGAGCAGTTCTTC.

This rearrangement joins TRBV24-1 to TRBJ2-1, with D maybe TRBD1 (7 bases). With 3 bases removed from V and 7 bases from J, the gap between germline ends came to 15 bases. CDR3 length equals 15 residues. Germline CDR1 reads KGHDR; CDR2 reads SFDVKD. In nucleotides, the CDR3 is TGTGCCACCAGTGATCCTAAACAGGGGAGGAATGAGCAGTTCTTC. Its translation is CATSDPKQGRNEQFF.